This T cell receptor beta chain stems from a study of response to subunit inactivated influenza vaccine (dated by TCRdb to 2017 to 2018). In terms of the full investigation: Deep quantitative profiling of the T cell receptor repertoire was used in the study to follow responses to a trivalent subunit inactivated influenza vaccine. Results the study describes overall, beyond this receptor: It was suggested by the authors that each seasonal influenza vaccination may recruit only a limited number of new T cells.

The table lists this clonotype with a few counts. Its recognized antigen is unknown. No qualities accompany the bases; no much larger clone lies one base away. Libraries came from RT-PCR. These reads were obtained on an Illumina HiSeq 2500. In-frame beta chains were kept once TCRdb had trimmed the public reads at Q25 with fastp and called clones with MiXCR. Here each entry gathers all rows of one CDR3 protein and keeps the most common genes and DNA. A total of roughly 760,000 distinct CDR3 sequences appear in this sample, around 21% of them only once. The ten largest clonotypes hold roughly 10% of the sample. The starting material was PBMCs from blood, obtained more than 4 days after vaccination. The source of this sequence is a man in his fifties who received an inactivated influenza vaccine. Donor details come from another sample of the same person, matched by shared clones.

The nucleotide sequence is given as TGTGCCAGCAGCCAAAGTGGGGGTCGTGGGGGGCACGATGAGCAGTTCTTC. It encodes CASSQSGGRGGHDEQFF. The rearrangement joined TRBV4-2 to TRBJ2-1; the D call is tentative, TRBD1 or TRBD2, as each matches 6 bases. CDR1 is given as LGHNA and CDR2 as YNFKEQ, both from the germline V gene. The CDR3 goes from the cysteine to the phenylalanine over 17 residues. The kept DNA is CDR3 alone, 51 bases in frame from the first base. V is shortened by 2 bases, J by 8 bases, and the region joining them spans 22 bases.